The sequence of this T cell receptor (beta chain) was determined in a study of T cells in pancreatic ductal adenocarcinoma. Study results and caveats: Results skew toward the minority of patients with early-stage disease. Blood clonality (about 0.065) did not differ significantly from tumor (about 0.112).

Germline assignment: CDR1 SGDLS and CDR2 YYNGEE. V lost 5 bases to trimming and J lost 7 bases; unmatched junction nucleotides: 8. CDR3 length: 13 amino acids. The selected patients with pancreatic ductal adenocarcinoma had surgery but no neoadjuvant therapy. Measured with immunoSEQ multiplex PCR; TCRdb has only the in-frame clones, and not every one. The sample carries 100,000 or so clones, about 95% recorded once. This clone has a single count. The target antigen is unknown. The chain couples TRBV9 to TRBJ1-2, with 7 bases fitting TRBD1. The TCR sequence derives from a human donor with pancreatic ductal adenocarcinoma. The sample taken for sequencing was PBMCs. CDR3 residues: CASSTGAVSGYTF. The DNA of the CDR3 is TGTGCCAGCAGTACAGGGGCCGTTAGTGGCTACACCTTC.